This T cell receptor beta chain emerged from a study of cytomegalovirus exposure and HLA in healthy donors. Study-level findings and limits: When analyzed later, a missense DCLRE1C variant was found to be linked to TCR beta V- and J-gene trimming.

The PCR used 60 Vbeta and 13 Jbeta primers. Generated by immunoSEQ multiplex PCR, the TCRdb table keeps only in-frame clones and is missing some. The data show roughly 100,000 clones, about 80% seen once. Remarks on this clone: Its matching antigen is unknown.

The CDR3 extends over 10 amino acids. Germline CDR1 reads SGHTA; CDR2 reads FQGNSA. The germline V and J ends were trimmed by 7 bases and 8 bases, with 8 bases remaining between them. The clonotype comes from a man aged 35-49 years in good health and CMV-seronegative. What was sequenced was PBMCs. J is TRBJ1-2 and V is TRBV7-2; D unresolved. CDR3 amino acids: CASNPPGYTF. CDR3 DNA sequence: TGTGCCAGCAATCCCCCAGGCTACACCTTC.